One and the same sample provided the 17 T cell receptor beta chains below, sequenced in a study of blood T cell repertoires in COVID-19 (TCRdb year 2020). The protocol used for the library was the immunoSEQ multiplex PCR assay. TCRdb retrieved this table from immuneACCESS and kept in-frame rearrangements only. Not all clones are present; in checked studies, unresolved V genes account for under half, and no reason is known for the remainder. The sample table lists roughly 400,000 clones, around 89% of them with a count of one. The ten largest clones represent roughly 1.1% of the sample. The sample taken for sequencing was PBMCs or T cells enriched from blood (not recorded which). All receptors derive from a man aged 30 to 39 who had recovered from COVID-19.

V and J are TRBV20-1 and TRBJ1-2; no clear D. This CDR3 is 11 amino acids long. CDR1 is DFQATT, CDR2 SNEGSKA, per germline (reference sequence). Deletions cut 3 bases from V and 7 bases from J, with 9 bases between. The CDR3 loop reads CSASPSSGYTF. The CDR3 coding sequence is TGCAGTGCTAGTCCTTCCAGTGGCTACACCTTC.

The rearrangement joins TRBV4-1 to TRBJ2-3; 12 positions agree with TRBD2. Germline lookup yields CDR1 MGHRA and CDR2 YSYEKL. The CDR3 is made up of 14 amino acids. The V segment lost 4 bases and the J segment 4 bases; nucleotides outside the gene matches: 0. CDR3 bases: TGCGCCAGCAGCCGACTAGCGGGAGCAGATACGCAGTATTTT. Protein sequence: CASSRLAGADTQYF.

The chain recombines TRBV4-2 with TRBJ1-1; D might be TRBD1 (5 bases). Germline values: CDR1 LGHNA, CDR2 YNFKEQ. The CDR3 loop spans 15 amino acids. V dropped 1 base and J dropped 3 bases, with 12 bases sitting between them. CDR3 residues: CASSQGVGADTEAFF. The CDR3 DNA sequence: TGTGCCAGCAGCCAAGGGGTAGGGGCTGACACTGAAGCTTTCTTT.

The genes are TRBV29-1 and TRBJ1-2, with D tentatively TRBD1 (6 bases). The germline V gene encodes CDR1 SQVTM and CDR2 ANQGSEA. CDR3 length equals 13 residues. V gave up 6 bases and J gave up 3 bases, with 14 bases separating them. The CDR3 region has the DNA TGCAGCGTCGTGGGACACCGGGACTATGGCTACACCTTC. It encodes CSVVGHRDYGYTF.

CDR3 coding DNA: TGTGCCAGTAGTACCCATGGACAGGGACGCACAGATACGCAGTATTTT. Translating gives CASSTHGQGRTDTQYF. The chain couples TRBV19 to TRBJ2-3; 8 bases align to TRBD1. The CDR3 covers 16 residues. The junction had 7 bases not matched to a gene; V was cut back by 4 bases and J by 1 base. Germline loops: CDR1 LNHDA, CDR2 SQIVND (reference sequence).

The chain combines TRBV28 with TRBJ2-3; TRBD2 aligns across 7 bases. Germline V gives CDR1 MDHEN, CDR2 SYDVKM. V lost 6 bases and J lost 10; bases outside the gene matches: 13. This CDR3 contains 14 residues. The CDR3 DNA is TGTGCCAGCAGCCCTCCGGCCGGCGGGGGTTCGCAGTATTTT. This sequence encodes CASSPPAGGGSQYF.

The chain uses TRBV27 and TRBJ2-7; 11 nucleotides match TRBD2. The length of the CDR3 is 16 residues. The germline V gene encodes CDR1 MNHEY and CDR2 SMNVEV (reference sequence). V shed 2 bases, J shed 1 base, and the junction held 4 bases outside the gene matches. CDR3: CASSLHTSGGSYEQYF. The CDR3, as DNA: TGTGCCAGCAGTTTACATACTAGCGGGGGATCCTACGAGCAGTACTTC.

In DNA form, the CDR3 reads TGTGCTAGTGGCTTTTCGGACAGCCGCATGAACACTGAAGCTTTCTTT. Its translation: CASGFSDSRMNTEAFF. This chain links TRBV12-5 with TRBJ1-1, with D tentatively TRBD1 (6 bases). This CDR3 is built from 16 residues. Trimming removed 6 bases from V and 0 bases from J, with 17 bases in between. The germline CDR1 and CDR2 sequences are LGHNT and FRNRAP. Looking up the rest from reference TRBV12-5 and TRBJ1-1 gives the full variable domain: DARVTQTPRHKVTEMGQEVTMRCQPILGHNTVFWYRQTMMQGLELLAYFRNRAPLDDSGMPKDRFSAEMPDATLATLKIQPSEPRDSAVYFCASGFSDSRMNTEAFFGQGTRLTVV.

This chain joins TRBV10-2 and TRBJ2-3; TRBD2 matches at 7 bases. J was trimmed by 4 bases and V by 7 bases; bases with no gene match: 2. The CDR3 runs to 12 residues. The germline V gene has CDR1 WSHSY and CDR2 SAAADI. In DNA, the CDR3 is TGCGCCAGCAAGGGAGGGGCAGATACGCAGTATTTT. The encoded protein is CASKGGADTQYF.

The rearrangement uses TRBV12-3 or TRBV12-4 and TRBJ1-6; weak D call: TRBD1 (5 bases). V was cut by 5 bases and J by 7 bases, with 9 bases left in between. This CDR3 is built from 13 residues. This chain's CDR3 is CASSPTVNSPLHF. For the CDR3, the DNA is TGTGCCAGCAGTCCGACAGTGAATTCACCCCTCCACTTT.

V and J are TRBV6-1 and TRBJ1-5; tentative D call: TRBD1 (5 bases). Between the trimmed V and J ends, which lost 2 bases and 7 bases, there was a span of 9 bases. CDR3 length: 13 residues. Germline V lookup: CDR1 MNHNS, CDR2 SASEGT. The CDR3 nucleotides are TGTGCCAGCAGTGAAACAGGCGGACAGCCCCAGCATTTT. This encodes CASSETGGQPQHF.

There are a few counts of this clone. V usage is TRBV11-2 and J usage is TRBJ2-2; D perhaps matches TRBD2 (6 bases). The CDR3 has 15 residues. CDR1 is SGHAT, CDR2 FQNNGV, per germline. Deletions cut 0 bases from V and 7 bases from J, with 12 bases between. The CDR3 loop is CASSLDRREFGELFF. The CDR3 DNA reads TGTGCCAGCAGCTTAGATCGTCGGGAGTTCGGGGAGCTGTTTTTT.

CDR3 nucleotides: TGTGCCAGCAGCCAGGGGCTTGGGACTGAAGCTTTCTTT. It translates to CASSQGLGTEAFF. The chain couples TRBV3-1 (or the pseudogene TRBV3-2) to TRBJ1-1; maybe TRBD1 (5 bases). The length of the CDR3 is 13 residues. V was clipped by 3 bases and J by 5 bases, with 10 bases between them. Per the germline V gene, CDR1 is LGHDT and CDR2 is YNNKEL (reference sequence).

The chain carries TRBV19 and TRBJ2-2; D remains ambiguous. Germline loops: CDR1 LNHDA, CDR2 SQIVND (reference sequence). V lost 5 bases and J lost 0, with 10 bases in between. This CDR3 has 15 residues. The chain's CDR3 is CASSPRTSNTGELFF. The CDR3 DNA follows: TGTGCCAGTAGTCCCCGAACATCGAACACCGGGGAGCTGTTTTTT.

This clone came up a few times. The chain joins TRBV5-4 to TRBJ2-7; D may be TRBD2 (5 bases). Germline V lookup: CDR1 SGHNT, CDR2 YYREEE (reference sequence). This CDR3 is built from 12 residues. V was clipped by 7 bases and J by 2 bases, with 10 bases between them. CDR3 sequence: CASSAGPYEQYF. For the CDR3, the DNA is TGTGCCAGCTCGGCGGGCCCCTACGAGCAGTACTTC.

The V gene is TRBV10-2, the J gene TRBJ1-1; TRBD1 might be the D (6 bases). The CDR3 covers 13 residues. V lost 8 bases and J 5 bases, leaving 15 bases between the germline ends. The V gene's germline CDR1 is WSHSY and CDR2 SAAADI. The CDR3 reads CASRGTGLTEAFF. The CDR3 nucleotides read TGCGCCAGCCGAGGTACAGGGCTGACTGAAGCTTTCTTT.

CDR3 sequence: CASGLGTGGFDEQYF. The CDR3 DNA follows: TGTGCTAGTGGTTTGGGAACAGGGGGCTTTGACGAGCAGTACTTC. The V call is TRBV12-5, the J call TRBJ2-7; 9 nucleotides agree with TRBD1. CDR1 is LGHNT, CDR2 FRNRAP, per germline. The CDR3 loop spans 15 amino acids. V shed 1 base and J 5 bases; nucleotides not matched to a gene: 6.